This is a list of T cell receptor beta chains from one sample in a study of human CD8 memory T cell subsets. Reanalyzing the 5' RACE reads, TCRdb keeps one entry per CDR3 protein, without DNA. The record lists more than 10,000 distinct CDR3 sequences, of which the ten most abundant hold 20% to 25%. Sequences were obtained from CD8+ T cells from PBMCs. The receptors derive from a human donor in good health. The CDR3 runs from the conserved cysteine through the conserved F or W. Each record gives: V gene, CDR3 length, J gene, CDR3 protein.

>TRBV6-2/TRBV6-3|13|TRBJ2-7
CASSYSSGNEQYF
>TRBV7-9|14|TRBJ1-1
CASSLWGDGTEAFF
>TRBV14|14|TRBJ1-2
CASRATGANYGYTF
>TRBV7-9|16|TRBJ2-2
CASSANAHSNTGELFF
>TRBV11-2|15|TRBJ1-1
CASSLEFSTNGEAFF
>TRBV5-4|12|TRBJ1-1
CASSQGGREAFF
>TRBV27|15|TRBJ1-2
CASSFRGTNNYGYTF
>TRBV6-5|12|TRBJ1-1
CASSATLTEAFF
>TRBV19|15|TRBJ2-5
CASSIGTGFQETQYF
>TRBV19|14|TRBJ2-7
CASGPGQGPYEQYF
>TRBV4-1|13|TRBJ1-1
CASSQETLSEAFF
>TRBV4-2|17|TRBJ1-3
CASSQVGRTGAGNTIYF